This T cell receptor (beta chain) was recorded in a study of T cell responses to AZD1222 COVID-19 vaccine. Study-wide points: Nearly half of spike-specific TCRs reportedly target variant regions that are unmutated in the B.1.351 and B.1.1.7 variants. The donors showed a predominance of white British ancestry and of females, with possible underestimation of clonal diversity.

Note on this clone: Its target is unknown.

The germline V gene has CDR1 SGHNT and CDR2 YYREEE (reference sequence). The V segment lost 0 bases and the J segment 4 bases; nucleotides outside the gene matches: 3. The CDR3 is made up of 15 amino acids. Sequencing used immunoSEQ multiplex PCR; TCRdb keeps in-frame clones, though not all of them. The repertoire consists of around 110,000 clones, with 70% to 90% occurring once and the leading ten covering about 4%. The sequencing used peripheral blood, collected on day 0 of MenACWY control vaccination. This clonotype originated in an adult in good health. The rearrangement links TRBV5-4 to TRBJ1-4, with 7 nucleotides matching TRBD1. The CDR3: CASSLDRGYNEKLFF. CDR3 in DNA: TGTGCCAGCAGCTTGGACAGGGGATATAATGAAAAACTGTTTTTT.